This T cell receptor beta chain emerged from a study of CD8 T cells in cerebrospinal fluid in Alzheimer's disease. The study, taken as a whole, reports: Versus healthy subjects, Alzheimer's patients more often had clones of at least 3%.

For droplet-based sequencing, live CSF cells were sorted using a live/dead marker. This clonotype counts as medium-sized by frequency. Its target is unknown. Reprocessing the 10x single-cell sequencing reads, TCRdb reports a single entry for every CDR3 protein and omits DNA. The sample table sets out fewer than 800 distinct CDR3 sequences. CDR1 SGHDT and CDR2 YYEEEE come from the germline V gene. There are 14 residues in the CDR3. The sequencing input was cerebrospinal fluid. This rearrangement joins TRBV5-6 to TRBJ2-7; TCRdb reports TRBD1, a call that lacks DNA to check it against. The TCR sequence derives from a human donor with Parkinson's disease. The CDR3: CASSLFGAGDEQYF.